Below are 14 T cell receptor beta chains sequenced from a single sample in a study of blood T cell repertoires in COVID-19. TCRdb's table, derived via immunoSEQ multiplex PCR, lists solely in-frame clones and lacks some. The data contain around 180,000 clones, 86% of them seen just once; the ten biggest clones take up less than 3%. The source material was peripheral blood. The receptor source for this set is a woman between 25 and 40 years old with active or convalescent COVID-19.

The rearrangement joins TRBV7-9 to TRBJ2-7; TRBD2 aligns across 7 bases. Trimming at V came to 5 bases and at J to 0 bases, leaving 7 bases not matched to a gene. This CDR3 has 15 amino acids. Germline loops: CDR1 SEHNR, CDR2 FQNEAQ (reference sequence). CDR3 region: CASSQRASGSYEQYF. The CDR3 nucleotides read TGTGCCAGCAGCCAGCGCGCTAGCGGCTCCTACGAGCAGTACTTC. Full variable domain (outside the CDR3, taken from reference TRBV7-9 and TRBJ2-7): DTGVSQNPRHKITKRGQNVTFRCDPISEHNRLYWYRQTLGQGPEFLTYFQNEAQLEKSRLLSDRFSAERPKGSFSTLEIQRTEQGDSAMYLCASSQRASGSYEQYFGPGTRLTVT.

The chain has TRBV10-1 and TRBJ2-1; no clear D gene. The length of the CDR3 is 14 residues. CDR1 WNHNN and CDR2 SYGVQD come from the germline V gene (reference sequence). Trimming removed 11 bases at V and 6 bases at J, with 20 bases between. The CDR3 reads CASKERPEINEQFF. The CDR3 DNA is TGCGCCTCCAAGGAGCGCCCTGAGATCAATGAGCAGTTCTTC.

The rearrangement links TRBV19 to TRBJ2-5; a weak D match, TRBD2 (5 bases). This CDR3 is built from 14 residues. CDR1 and CDR2 from the germline V gene are LNHDA and SQIVND (reference sequence). Trimming shortened V by 3 bases and J by 5 bases, and 13 bases separated the two germline ends. This CDR3 reads CASSIVSDSETQYF. The CDR3 DNA reads as TGTGCCAGTAGTATTGTCTCGGACTCGGAGACCCAGTACTTC.

This clone was detected once. The V call is TRBV20-1, the J call TRBJ1-5; D call uncertain. This CDR3 contains 10 residues. CDR1 and CDR2 (germline): DFQATT, SNEGSKA (reference sequence). V lost 6 bases and J 5 bases, leaving 5 bases between the germline ends. The CDR3 spells CSAGDQPQHF. CDR3 coding DNA: TGCAGTGCCGGTGATCAGCCCCAGCATTTT.

The chain has TRBV27 and TRBJ1-4, with 9 bases matching TRBD1. This CDR3 is built from 16 residues. Trimming took 6 bases from V and 8 from J; bases not matched to a gene: 13. The V gene's germline CDR1 is MNHEY and CDR2 SMNVEV (reference sequence). The CDR3 sequence: CASSPLGTGYEEKLFF. DNA for the CDR3: TGTGCCAGCAGCCCGCTCGGGACAGGGTACGAGGAAAAACTGTTTTTT.

This clone has a handful of counts. The rearrangement uses TRBV28 and TRBJ1-5, with TRBD1 matching over 8 bases. The germline V gene encodes CDR1 MDHEN and CDR2 SYDVKM. The CDR3 runs to 17 residues. V shed 6 bases, J shed 0 bases, and the junction held 10 bases outside the gene matches. The CDR3 DNA is TGTGCCAGCAGGACAGCAGGGGGCGCGATTAGCAATCAGCCCCAGCATTTT. It is translated as CASRTAGGAISNQPQHF.

This clone was seen a handful of times. This chain uses TRBV19 with TRBJ1-5; 9 nucleotides agree with TRBD1. CDR1 and CDR2 from the germline V gene are LNHDA and SQIVND (reference sequence). This CDR3 has 16 amino acids. V lost 5 bases to trimming and J lost 6 bases; unmatched junction nucleotides: 11. This CDR3 is CASSLLDRGRGQPQHF. DNA of the CDR3: TGTGCCAGTAGTTTATTGGACAGGGGCAGGGGTCAGCCCCAGCATTTT.

The chain is built from TRBV10-1 and TRBJ2-3; the match to TRBD2 covers 8 bases. V dropped 7 bases and J dropped 5; count of bases not matched to a gene: 8. The CDR3 has 14 amino acids. Germline CDR1 is WNHNN and CDR2 is SYGVQD (reference sequence). Here the CDR3 reads CASKTGGRIDTQYF. The CDR3 bases are TGCGCCAGCAAGACCGGCGGGAGGATAGATACGCAGTATTTT.

This clone was found many times. The rearrangement links TRBV7-8 to TRBJ1-2; tentative D call: TRBD1 (5 bases). Germline V lookup: CDR1 SGHVS, CDR2 FQNEAQ. The CDR3 sequence is 15 residues long. Deletions cut 5 bases from V and 6 bases from J, with 19 bases between. CDR3 protein: CASSATWAADNGYTF. The DNA for the CDR3 is TGTGCCAGCAGCGCGACATGGGCGGCGGACAATGGCTACACCTTC.

The rearrangement links TRBV27 to TRBJ2-6; TRBD1 agrees at 7 bases. The V and J ends lost 6 bases and 2 bases, in that order; junction bases with no gene match: 10. The germline gives CDR1 MNHEY, CDR2 SMNVEV (reference sequence). This CDR3 has 17 amino acids. The CDR3 DNA reads as TGTGCCAGCAGCGGGTCTGGGACAGCGACTGGGGCCAACGTCCTGACTTTC. Translating gives CASSGSGTATGANVLTF.

The V and J genes are TRBV5-8 and TRBJ2-7; 9 bases agree with TRBD1. CDR1 SGHTS and CDR2 YDEGEE come from the germline V gene. This CDR3 contains 15 residues. The ends lost 0 bases at V and 5 bases at J; junction bases unmatched: 6. The CDR3 loop reads CASSLARTGVHEQYF. CDR3 DNA sequence: TGTGCCAGCAGCTTGGCGCGGACAGGGGTCCACGAGCAGTACTTC.

J is TRBJ1-4 and V is TRBV19, with D unresolved. The CDR3 extends over 15 amino acids. The V gene's germline CDR1 is LNHDA and CDR2 SQIVND (reference sequence). Trimming removed 5 bases from V and 8 bases from J, with 18 bases in between. This chain's CDR3 is CASSSSGSPPEKLFF. DNA of the CDR3: TGTGCCAGTAGTTCATCCGGGAGTCCCCCGGAAAAACTGTTTTTT.

The V gene is TRBV9, the J gene TRBJ2-5; 8 nucleotides match TRBD1. Germline trimming cut 3 bases from V and 1 base from J; bases unmatched to any gene: 11. Germline values: CDR1 SGDLS, CDR2 YYNGEE. The CDR3 covers 17 residues. In DNA, the CDR3 is TGTGCCAGCAGCGGACCAGGTCCGGGACAGGTCCAAGAGACCCAGTACTTC. Its translation: CASSGPGPGQVQETQYF.

The rearrangement uses TRBV11-2 and TRBJ2-7, with 12 nucleotides matching TRBD1. The CDR3 loop spans 17 amino acids. The germline V gene encodes CDR1 SGHAT and CDR2 FQNNGV. Unmatched junction bases numbered 10, after V lost 4 bases and J lost 3 bases. The CDR3 coding sequence is TGTGCCAGCAGCTCGCCCCGGGGACAGGGGGCAAGCTACGAGCAGTACTTC. Protein product: CASSSPRGQGASYEQYF.